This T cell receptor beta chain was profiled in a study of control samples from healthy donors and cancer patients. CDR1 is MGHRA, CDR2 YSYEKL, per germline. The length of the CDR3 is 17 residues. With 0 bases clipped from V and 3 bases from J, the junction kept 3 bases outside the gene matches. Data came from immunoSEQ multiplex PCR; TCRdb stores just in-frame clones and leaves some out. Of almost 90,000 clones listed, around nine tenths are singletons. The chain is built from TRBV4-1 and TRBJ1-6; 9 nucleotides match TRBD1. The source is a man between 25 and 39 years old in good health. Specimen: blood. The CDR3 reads CASSQDGTGNYNSPLHF. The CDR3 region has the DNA TGCGCCAGCAGCCAAGACGGGACAGGGAACTATAATTCACCCCTCCACTTT.